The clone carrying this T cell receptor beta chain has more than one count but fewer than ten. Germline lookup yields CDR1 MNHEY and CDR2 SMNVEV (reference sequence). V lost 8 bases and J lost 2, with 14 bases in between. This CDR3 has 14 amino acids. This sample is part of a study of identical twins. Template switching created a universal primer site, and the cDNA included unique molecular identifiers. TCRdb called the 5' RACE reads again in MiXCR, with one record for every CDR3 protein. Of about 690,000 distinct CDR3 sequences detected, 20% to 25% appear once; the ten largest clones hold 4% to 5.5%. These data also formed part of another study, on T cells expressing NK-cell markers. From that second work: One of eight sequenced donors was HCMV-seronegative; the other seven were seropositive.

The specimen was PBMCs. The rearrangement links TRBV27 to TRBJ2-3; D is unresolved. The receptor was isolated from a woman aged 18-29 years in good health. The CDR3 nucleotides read TGTGCCAGCCAGTCCGGTTTTTCCACAGATACGCAGTATTTT. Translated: CASQSGFSTDTQYF.